This record covers a single TCR beta chain. Its specificity is not known. The data derive from a study of cytomegalovirus exposure and HLA in healthy donors. Overall study results and limits: While the bulk of TCR sequences proved rare, some public TCRs turned up in many donors. Previously analyzed data showed that most TCR beta V segments were productive at a frequency of about 90% or about 30%. Looking again later, the authors saw that most CMV-associated TCR beta chains seemed HLA-restricted.

Vbeta (60) and Jbeta (13) primers were used in the PCR. Clones were sequenced by immunoSEQ multiplex PCR, and TCRdb holds only the in-frame ones, with some missing. The sample has some 130,000 clones; 70% to 85% are singletons. The CDR3 loop spans 15 amino acids. V lost 0 bases and J lost 4, with 12 bases in between. CDR1 and CDR2 from the germline V gene are LGHNA and YNFKEQ. What was sequenced was PBMCs. The receptor's source is a boy between 10 and 17 years old in good health and CMV-seronegative. The rearrangement uses TRBV4-2 and TRBJ1-2; D gene ambiguous. The CDR3 spells CASSQDRSGSYGYTF. CDR3 nucleotides: TGTGCCAGCAGCCAAGATAGGTCGGGTTCCTATGGCTACACCTTC.